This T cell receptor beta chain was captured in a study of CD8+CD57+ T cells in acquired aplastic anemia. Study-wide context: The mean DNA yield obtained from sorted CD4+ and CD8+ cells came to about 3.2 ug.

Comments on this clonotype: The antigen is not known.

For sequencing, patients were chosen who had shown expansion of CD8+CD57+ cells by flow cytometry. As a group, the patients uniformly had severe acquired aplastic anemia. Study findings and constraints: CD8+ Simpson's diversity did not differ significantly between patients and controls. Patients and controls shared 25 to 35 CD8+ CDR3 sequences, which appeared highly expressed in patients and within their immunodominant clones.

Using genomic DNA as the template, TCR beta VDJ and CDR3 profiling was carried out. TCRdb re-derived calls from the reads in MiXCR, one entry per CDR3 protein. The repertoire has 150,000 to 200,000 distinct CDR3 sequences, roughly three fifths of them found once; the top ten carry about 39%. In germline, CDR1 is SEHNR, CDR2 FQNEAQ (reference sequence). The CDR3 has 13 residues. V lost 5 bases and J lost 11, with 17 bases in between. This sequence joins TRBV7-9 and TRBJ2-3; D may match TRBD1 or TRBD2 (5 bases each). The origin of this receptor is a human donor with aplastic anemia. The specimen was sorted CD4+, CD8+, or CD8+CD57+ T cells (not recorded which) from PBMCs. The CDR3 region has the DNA TGTGCCAGCAGCCGGGACGGCTACAATGAGCAGTATTTT. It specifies CASSRDGYNEQYF.